The entry below gives a single T cell receptor beta chain sequence along with its context. This clonotype was counted a single time. The antigen it recognizes is unknown. Within one base of it there is no much larger clone, and no base qualities were kept. One read is thin evidence. This specimen belongs to a study of T cells in Graves' hyperthyroidism and ophthalmopathy (dated by TCRdb to about 2019). Looking at the study overall: Peripheral blood samples were taken at initial diagnosis, before any treatment was given. To identify distinguishing TCR V-J signatures, a discovery cohort of 100 patients was used, comprising 40 to 45 with Graves' ophthalmopathy and 57 with stable Graves' hyperthyroidism. Prospective prediction of ophthalmopathy was tested in an independent validation cohort consisting of some 19 hyperthyroidism patients and more than 15 patients who later progressed to ophthalmopathy. The 100 discovery patients were randomly split 7:3 into training and test sets. In addition, the study compared T-cell repertoires in thyroid tissue and in blood from 6 or 7 Graves' hyperthyroidism patients. Once sampling was done, hyperthyroidism patients were given methimazole at a starting dose of 30 mg daily, whereas ophthalmopathy patients were given high-dose intravenous methylprednisolone. The paper describes TCR Vbeta CDR3 sequencing of around 130 peripheral blood samples, made up of 43 ophthalmopathy patients, around 78 hyperthyroidism patients and some 17 progressor patients. Results the study describes overall, beyond this receptor: In validation, the model predicted progression to ophthalmopathy with roughly 70% sensitivity and approximately 72% specificity, a median of 6.5 months before onset. Ophthalmopathy was separated from stable hyperthyroidism by a 13 V-J signature model, with around 88% sensitivity and roughly 81% specificity obtained in cross-validation and 80%/75% obtained in testing. Most expanded thyroid clonotypes (frequency above 0.001) were also detected in blood, a finding suggesting that blood repertoires may reflect thyroid immune responses. Sample size was not statistically predetermined, and investigators were not blinded to group allocation.

Ophthalmopathy patients had moderately to severely active disease, with a Clinical Activity Score of 3 or more, a NOSPECS grade of 4 or more, and a disease duration of less than 3 months. Exclusion was applied to patients with uncontrolled infections, other autoimmune diseases, pregnancy or lactation. Clinical symptoms, serum thyroxine and TRAb, thyroid ultrasound, and orbital computed tomography formed the basis for the diagnoses. PBMCs were separated from around 9.1 ml of fresh peripheral blood using Ficoll-Paque density gradient centrifugation. Total RNA was extracted with Trizol reagent, and quality was checked on an Agilent 2100 Bioanalyzer. From a lookup of the germline V gene, CDR1 and CDR2 are MDHEN and SYDVKM. Unmatched junction bases come to 11, with V trimmed by 4 bases and J by 4 bases. The CDR3, from cysteine to phenylalanine, totals 16 residues. Only the CDR3 region is kept as DNA, spanning 48 bases read in frame from base 1.

The TCR beta CDR3 regions were amplified from RNA transcripts. The first round of RT-PCR for the TCR CDR3 was performed with the HTBI primer set and the Qiagen OneStep RT-PCR kit. Libraries were constructed in a second round of multiplex PCR, after which size selection and purification were performed. The libraries were sequenced on an Illumina HiSeq2000 using paired-end 100 bp reads. The study's own analysis went as follows. SOAPnuke was used to process the raw data, removing reads that contained adapters or uncalled bases, had a mean Phred below 15, or lacked an exact match to the constant primer or identifier. COPE v1.2.5 was used to merge the high-quality paired reads, and each unique nucleotide sequence was defined as a clonotype. Clonotypes were aligned to IMGT TRBV, TRBD and TRBJ reference segments using MiTCR v1.1. Only V-J combinations with frequency above 0.0001, covering approximately 99% of repertoires, were analysed. A TCS score was defined as the ratio between F50 (clonal expansion) and ExV (chaos), using BLOSUM62-based TCRdist between CDR3 peptides within each V-J. Welch's t-statistics and random forest reduced fewer than 600 V-J features to around 14, which were used in a naive Bayes classifier (R e1071). The public reads were quality trimmed at Q25 with fastp and then assembled into clones with MiXCR by TCRdb, keeping productive beta chains. Records with the same CDR3 protein are collapsed into one entry carrying the most frequent genes and DNA. The authors' filters were not applied to this entry. The sample data list about 520,000 distinct CDR3 sequences, and around a quarter of these were observed just once. Approximately 10% of the sample comes from the top ten.

This clonotype was sampled from a woman younger than 45 with Graves' ophthalmopathy. The chain couples TRBV28 to TRBJ2-7; 9 middle bases align to TRBD1. Sequencing was carried out using blood. For the CDR3, the sequence is CASSSPGQGKGYEQYF. The nucleotides read TGTGCCAGCAGTTCGCCCGGACAGGGGAAGGGATACGAGCAGTACTTC.